Listed below are T cell receptor beta chains from one sample, sequenced in a study of T cells in Graves' hyperthyroidism and ophthalmopathy. TCRdb fed the multiplex PCR reads into MiXCR, producing one record per CDR3 protein. Here the sample spans 550,000 to 800,000 distinct CDR3 sequences, approximately 15% being singletons. The sequencing input was blood. These receptor sequences come from a man aged 45-65 years with Graves' hyperthyroidism. The CDR3 runs from the conserved cysteine through the conserved F or W. Each record gives: clone size, V gene, J gene, D gene, CDR3 protein, CDR3 DNA. D genes are given only for firm matches. Clone size, where shown, is once, few, many, or a class for clones that have expanded.

abundance: .; v_gene: TRBV4-3; j_gene: TRBJ2-3; d_gene: TRBD2; CDR3aa: CASSQDLAGGLTDTQYF; CDR3nt: TGCGCCAGCAGCCAAGATTTAGCGGGAGGGCTCACAGATACGCAGTATTTT
abundance: few; v_gene: TRBV7-2; j_gene: TRBJ2-7; d_gene: TRBD1; CDR3aa: CASSLAITGGFYEQYF; CDR3nt: TGTGCCAGCAGCTTAGCGATAACAGGGGGCTTCTACGAGCAGTACTTC
abundance: many; v_gene: TRBV28; j_gene: TRBJ1-6; d_gene: .; CDR3aa: CASSRTGTPNSPLHF; CDR3nt: TGTGCCAGCAGTCGAACCGGGACACCTAATTCACCCCTCCACTTT
abundance: many; v_gene: TRBV11-2; j_gene: TRBJ2-5; d_gene: TRBD2; CDR3aa: CASSLAAGGLGETQYF; CDR3nt: TGTGCCAGCAGCTTAGCAGCGGGAGGGCTTGGGGAGACCCAGTACTTC
abundance: .; v_gene: TRBV12-3/TRBV12-4; j_gene: TRBJ2-1; d_gene: .; CDR3aa: CASMGGAYNEQFF; CDR3nt: TGTGCCAGCATGGGCGGGGCCTACAATGAGCAGTTCTTC
abundance: .; v_gene: TRBV19; j_gene: TRBJ2-5; d_gene: .; CDR3aa: CASSYSTQTQETQYF; CDR3nt: TGTGCCAGTAGTTACTCGACCCAGACACAAGAGACCCAGTACTTC
abundance: .; v_gene: TRBV28; j_gene: TRBJ1-1; d_gene: .; CDR3aa: CASSPPRRNEAFF; CDR3nt: TGTGCCAGCAGTCCGCCCAGACGGAATGAAGCTTTCTTT
abundance: many; v_gene: TRBV6-1; j_gene: TRBJ2-1; d_gene: TRBD2; CDR3aa: CASTPKGLGYNEQFF; CDR3nt: TGTGCCAGCACTCCGAAGGGACTAGGCTACAATGAGCAGTTCTTC
abundance: many; v_gene: TRBV12-3/TRBV12-4; j_gene: TRBJ2-1; d_gene: TRBD2; CDR3aa: CASSFPPGLAGIYNEQFF; CDR3nt: TGTGCCAGCAGTTTCCCCCCGGGACTAGCGGGAATCTACAATGAGCAGTTCTTC
abundance: .; v_gene: TRBV19; j_gene: TRBJ1-1; d_gene: .; CDR3aa: CASSLFGGTTEAFF; CDR3nt: TGTGCCAGTAGTTTGTTCGGGGGGACCACTGAAGCTTTCTTT
abundance: few; v_gene: TRBV12-3/TRBV12-4; j_gene: TRBJ1-4; d_gene: .; CDR3aa: CASSSGAAMFF; CDR3nt: TGTGCCAGCAGTTCGGGAGCCGCAATGTTTTTT
abundance: many; v_gene: TRBV5-5; j_gene: TRBJ2-7; d_gene: .; CDR3aa: CASSISGTSYEQYF; CDR3nt: TGTGCCAGCAGCATTAGCGGAACATCCTACGAGCAGTACTTC
abundance: few; v_gene: TRBV15; j_gene: TRBJ1-2; d_gene: .; CDR3aa: CATSTRDTTNYGYTF; CDR3nt: TGTGCCACCAGCACCCGGGACACGACGAACTATGGCTACACCTTC
abundance: many; v_gene: TRBV30; j_gene: TRBJ1-2; d_gene: .; CDR3aa: CAWSTPGGAHGYTF; CDR3nt: TGTGCCTGGAGTACCCCGGGGGGGGCGCATGGCTACACCTTC
abundance: .; v_gene: TRBV7-3; j_gene: TRBJ2-1; d_gene: .; CDR3aa: CASSPLGGLGSDEQFF; CDR3nt: TGTGCCAGCAGCCCTCTGGGTGGGTTAGGTTCGGATGAGCAGTTCTTC
abundance: few; v_gene: TRBV20-1; j_gene: TRBJ2-2; d_gene: .; CDR3aa: CSAPRAGAAGTGELFF; CDR3nt: TGCAGTGCTCCTCGGGCGGGGGCCGCGGGGACCGGGGAGCTGTTTTTT
abundance: many; v_gene: TRBV12-3/TRBV12-4; j_gene: TRBJ2-3; d_gene: TRBD1; CDR3aa: CASSPQGAWTDTQYF; CDR3nt: TGTGCCAGCAGTCCCCAGGGGGCTTGGACAGATACGCAGTATTTT
abundance: .; v_gene: TRBV29-1; j_gene: TRBJ2-2; d_gene: .; CDR3aa: CSVEFATTGELFF; CDR3nt: TGCAGCGTTGAGTTTGCTACCACCGGGGAGCTGTTTTTT
abundance: many; v_gene: TRBV6-1; j_gene: TRBJ2-5; d_gene: .; CDR3aa: CASSEGRALETQYF; CDR3nt: TGTGCCAGCAGTGAAGGGCGTGCGCTAGAGACCCAGTACTTC
abundance: few; v_gene: TRBV4-1; j_gene: TRBJ2-2; d_gene: .; CDR3aa: CASSPIQESTTGELFF; CDR3nt: TGCGCCAGCAGCCCGATACAGGAATCGACCACCGGGGAGCTGTTTTTT
abundance: many; v_gene: TRBV19; j_gene: TRBJ1-1; d_gene: .; CDR3aa: CASSPQTASEAFF; CDR3nt: TGTGCCAGTAGTCCCCAGACAGCCTCTGAAGCTTTCTTT
abundance: many; v_gene: TRBV9; j_gene: TRBJ1-1; d_gene: .; CDR3aa: CASSGPLLNTEAFF; CDR3nt: TGTGCCAGCAGCGGCCCGCTCCTGAACACTGAAGCTTTCTTT
abundance: many; v_gene: TRBV11-2; j_gene: TRBJ2-5; d_gene: TRBD2; CDR3aa: CASSTRLAGVETQYF; CDR3nt: TGTGCCAGCAGCACCCGACTAGCGGGAGTGGAGACCCAGTACTTC
abundance: many; v_gene: TRBV27; j_gene: TRBJ2-1; d_gene: .; CDR3aa: CASPQSGRRYNEQFF; CDR3nt: TGTGCCAGCCCCCAGTCGGGGCGGCGGTACAATGAGCAGTTCTTC
abundance: .; v_gene: TRBV7-3; j_gene: TRBJ2-5; d_gene: .; CDR3aa: CASSLTSGPSETQYF; CDR3nt: TGTGCCAGCAGCTTAACGTCGGGACCATCAGAGACCCAGTACTTC
abundance: .; v_gene: TRBV27; j_gene: TRBJ1-6; d_gene: .; CDR3aa: CASSTTGDNSPLHF; CDR3nt: TGTGCCAGCAGCACAACAGGCGATAATTCACCCCTCCACTTT
abundance: .; v_gene: TRBV6-2/TRBV6-3; j_gene: TRBJ2-5; d_gene: .; CDR3aa: CASSRRELGTQYF; CDR3nt: TGTGCCAGCAGTCGACGAGAATTGGGGACCCAGTACTTC
abundance: many; v_gene: TRBV19; j_gene: TRBJ1-4; d_gene: .; CDR3aa: CASSDLTRTNEKLFF; CDR3nt: TGTGCCAGTAGTGACCTGACTCGAACTAATGAAAAACTGTTTTTT
abundance: .; v_gene: TRBV7-6; j_gene: TRBJ1-4; d_gene: .; CDR3aa: CASSLVVEGTNEKLFF; CDR3nt: TGTGCCAGCAGCTTAGTGGTGGAGGGAACTAATGAAAAACTGTTTTTT
abundance: many; v_gene: TRBV11-2; j_gene: TRBJ1-2; d_gene: .; CDR3aa: CASSLGQSGYTF; CDR3nt: TGTGCCAGCAGCTTAGGACAGTCGGGCTACACCTTC
abundance: many; v_gene: TRBV7-9; j_gene: TRBJ2-1; d_gene: TRBD2; CDR3aa: CASSLAGLAALNEQFF; CDR3nt: TGTGCCAGCAGCTTAGCGGGACTAGCGGCTTTAAATGAGCAGTTCTTC
abundance: many; v_gene: TRBV12-3/TRBV12-4; j_gene: TRBJ2-1; d_gene: .; CDR3aa: CASYKIDGEQFF; CDR3nt: TGTGCCAGCTATAAGATAGACGGGGAGCAGTTCTTC
abundance: .; v_gene: TRBV3-1; j_gene: TRBJ2-3; d_gene: TRBD2; CDR3aa: CASSWTSGSSDTQYF; CDR3nt: TGTGCCAGCAGCTGGACTAGCGGGAGTTCAGATACGCAGTATTTT
abundance: .; v_gene: TRBV24-1; j_gene: TRBJ2-5; d_gene: TRBD1; CDR3aa: CATSDSDRGYETQYF; CDR3nt: TGTGCCACCAGTGATTCGGACAGGGGTTACGAGACCCAGTACTTC
abundance: .; v_gene: TRBV18; j_gene: TRBJ2-7; d_gene: .; CDR3aa: CASSPDWPYEQYF; CDR3nt: TGTGCCAGCTCACCAGACTGGCCTTACGAGCAGTACTTC
abundance: few; v_gene: TRBV27; j_gene: TRBJ2-3; d_gene: TRBD2; CDR3aa: CASSFYGLASSTDTQYF; CDR3nt: TGTGCCAGCAGTTTCTACGGACTAGCGAGTAGCACAGATACGCAGTATTTT
abundance: many; v_gene: TRBV18; j_gene: TRBJ2-3; d_gene: .; CDR3aa: CASSLRGQSTDTQYF; CDR3nt: TGTGCCAGCTCACTTCGAGGGCAGAGCACAGATACGCAGTATTTT
abundance: few; v_gene: TRBV2; j_gene: TRBJ2-2; d_gene: TRBD2; CDR3aa: CAGAGTSGITGELFF; CDR3nt: TGTGCCGGGGCCGGGACTAGCGGGATCACCGGGGAGCTGTTTTTT
abundance: few; v_gene: TRBV15; j_gene: TRBJ2-3; d_gene: .; CDR3aa: CATSKDSQDTDTQYF; CDR3nt: TGTGCCACCAGCAAGGACAGTCAGGACACAGATACGCAGTATTTT
abundance: many; v_gene: TRBV28; j_gene: TRBJ2-7; d_gene: .; CDR3aa: CASSLVQGRSYEQYF; CDR3nt: TGTGCCAGCAGTTTAGTGCAGGGTCGCTCCTACGAGCAGTACTTC
abundance: .; v_gene: TRBV20-1; j_gene: TRBJ2-4; d_gene: TRBD2; CDR3aa: CSAAGEGTNIQYF; CDR3nt: TGCAGTGCAGCGGGGGAGGGGACTAACATTCAGTACTTC
abundance: .; v_gene: TRBV28; j_gene: TRBJ2-1; d_gene: .; CDR3aa: CASSLSQRGGEQFF; CDR3nt: TGTGCCAGCAGTTTATCCCAGAGGGGGGGTGAGCAGTTCTTC
abundance: few; v_gene: TRBV30; j_gene: TRBJ2-7; d_gene: TRBD1; CDR3aa: CAWSETGVMVDEQYF; CDR3nt: TGTGCCTGGAGTGAAACAGGGGTGATGGTAGACGAGCAGTACTTC
abundance: many; v_gene: TRBV28; j_gene: TRBJ2-1; d_gene: TRBD2; CDR3aa: CASSPGLADFSSSYNEQFF; CDR3nt: TGTGCCAGCAGCCCAGGACTAGCGGACTTCTCCAGCTCCTACAATGAGCAGTTCTTC
abundance: .; v_gene: TRBV5-5; j_gene: TRBJ2-2; d_gene: TRBD1; CDR3aa: CASSLAGTGPGGELFF; CDR3nt: TGTGCCAGCAGCTTGGCCGGGACAGGGCCGGGTGGGGAGCTGTTTTTT
abundance: few; v_gene: TRBV30; j_gene: TRBJ2-3; d_gene: .; CDR3aa: CAWSVIGAAQDTQYF; CDR3nt: TGTGCCTGGAGTGTAATCGGGGCAGCCCAAGATACGCAGTATTTT
abundance: .; v_gene: TRBV15; j_gene: TRBJ1-2; d_gene: .; CDR3aa: CATSDRKTGSTGYTF; CDR3nt: TGTGCCACCAGCGACCGAAAAACAGGGTCAACTGGCTACACCTTC
abundance: .; v_gene: TRBV6-1; j_gene: TRBJ2-2; d_gene: TRBD1; CDR3aa: CASRLNRGGGELFF; CDR3nt: TGTGCCAGCAGATTAAACAGGGGCGGCGGGGAGCTGTTTTTT
abundance: many; v_gene: TRBV20-1; j_gene: TRBJ2-5; d_gene: .; CDR3aa: CSASPGETQYF; CDR3nt: TGCAGTGCTAGCCCTGGAGAGACCCAGTACTTC
abundance: many; v_gene: TRBV7-2; j_gene: TRBJ2-3; d_gene: TRBD2; CDR3aa: CASSVAGADTQYF; CDR3nt: TGTGCCAGCAGTGTAGCGGGAGCAGATACGCAGTATTTT
abundance: .; v_gene: TRBV20-1; j_gene: TRBJ2-3; d_gene: TRBD2; CDR3aa: CSALTSGIDTQYF; CDR3nt: TGCAGTGCCTTGACTAGCGGGATAGATACGCAGTATTTT
abundance: many; v_gene: TRBV7-2; j_gene: TRBJ2-3; d_gene: TRBD2; CDR3aa: CASSFLAGISTDTQYF; CDR3nt: TGTGCCAGCAGCTTTCTAGCGGGGATTAGCACAGATACGCAGTATTTT
abundance: many; v_gene: TRBV28; j_gene: TRBJ2-7; d_gene: TRBD2; CDR3aa: CASRLAGAYEQYF; CDR3nt: TGTGCCAGTAGACTAGCGGGAGCCTACGAGCAGTACTTC
abundance: many; v_gene: TRBV10-3; j_gene: TRBJ2-7; d_gene: TRBD2; CDR3aa: CATKPGLASYEQYF; CDR3nt: TGTGCCACCAAGCCGGGACTAGCGTCCTACGAGCAGTACTTC
abundance: many; v_gene: TRBV12-3/TRBV12-4; j_gene: TRBJ1-2; d_gene: TRBD1; CDR3aa: CASSRDRGREYSGYTF; CDR3nt: TGTGCCAGCAGTCGCGACAGGGGGCGCGAATATTCTGGCTACACCTTC
abundance: .; v_gene: TRBV6-1; j_gene: TRBJ2-1; d_gene: TRBD2; CDR3aa: CASREAGDEQFF; CDR3nt: TGTGCCAGCAGGGAAGCGGGAGATGAGCAGTTCTTC
abundance: few; v_gene: TRBV10-3; j_gene: TRBJ2-7; d_gene: TRBD1; CDR3aa: CAISEVEGQGYEQYF; CDR3nt: TGTGCCATCAGTGAAGTCGAGGGACAGGGTTACGAGCAGTACTTC
abundance: .; v_gene: TRBV30; j_gene: TRBJ2-3; d_gene: TRBD1; CDR3aa: CGLGQGVTDTQYF; CDR3nt: TGTGGATTGGGGCAGGGGGTAACAGATACGCAGTATTTT
abundance: few; v_gene: TRBV24-1; j_gene: TRBJ2-7; d_gene: TRBD1; CDR3aa: CATSSGDRVYEQYF; CDR3nt: TGTGCCACCAGTTCTGGAGACAGGGTGTACGAGCAGTACTTC